This T cell receptor (beta chain) was sequenced in a study of cytomegalovirus exposure and HLA in healthy donors. Points from the study as a whole: The study labeled roughly 160 TCR beta chains cytomegalovirus-associated. For TCR beta chains, V- and J-gene trimming was later linked to a missense DCLRE1C variant.

Germline-derived CDR1 and CDR2 are SGHTA and FQGTGA. The CDR3 length is 14 residues. With 6 bases clipped from V and 5 bases from J, the junction kept 5 bases outside the gene matches. This clone has just one count. Its specificity is not known. The PCR contained 60 Vbeta and 13 Jbeta primers. How the authors handled the data: Later work found 74 million or so unique TCR beta chains, with 9.5 million to 12 million shared. Produced via immunoSEQ multiplex PCR; TCRdb's table is partial and in-frame only. The V and J calls and clone size were taken over from that table, and D and trimming were inferred from the DNA. The sample consists of a few hundred thousand clones, 75% to 90% of them appearing once.

V usage is TRBV7-3 and J usage is TRBJ2-1, with 9 bases fitting TRBD2. Sequencing was carried out using PBMCs. This receptor was taken from a girl aged 2 to 10 in good health and CMV-seronegative. Here the CDR3 reads CASSSGGPNNEQFF. CDR3 DNA sequence: TGTGCCAGCAGTAGCGGGGGCCCAAACAATGAGCAGTTCTTC.